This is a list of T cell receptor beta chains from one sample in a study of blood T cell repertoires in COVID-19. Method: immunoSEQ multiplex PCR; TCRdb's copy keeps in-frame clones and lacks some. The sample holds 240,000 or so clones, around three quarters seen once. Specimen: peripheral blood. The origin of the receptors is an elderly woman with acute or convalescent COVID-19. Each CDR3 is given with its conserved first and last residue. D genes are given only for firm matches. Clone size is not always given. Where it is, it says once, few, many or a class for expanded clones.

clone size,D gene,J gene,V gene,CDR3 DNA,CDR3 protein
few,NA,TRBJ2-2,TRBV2,TGTGCCAGCAGTGCACAGGTTAGGGCAACCGGGGAGCTGTTTTTT,CASSAQVRATGELFF
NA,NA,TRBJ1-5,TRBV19,TGTGCCAGTAGTATTCCCCGGGGGAGCAATCAGCCCCAGCATTTT,CASSIPRGSNQPQHF
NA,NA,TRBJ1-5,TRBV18,TGTGCCAGCTCACTCACAGGGCCGCCAGAGGATCAGCCCCAGCATTTT,CASSLTGPPEDQPQHF
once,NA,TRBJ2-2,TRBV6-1,TGTGCCAGCAGTGTGGTAGTCATCCAGAACACCGGGGAGCTGTTTTTT,CASSVVVIQNTGELFF
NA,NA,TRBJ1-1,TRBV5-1,TGCGCCAGCAGCTATCAGGGGCCCATGAACACTGAAGCTTTCTTT,CASSYQGPMNTEAFF
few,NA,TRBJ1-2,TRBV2,TGTGCCAGCAGCAGGGGTCCGAGATCCGGCTACACCTTC,CASSRGPRSGYTF
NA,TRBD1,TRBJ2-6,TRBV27,TGTGCCAGCAGCCTACAGGGGACCCTCTCTGGGGCCAACGTCCTGACTTTC,CASSLQGTLSGANVLTF
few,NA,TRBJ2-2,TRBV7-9,TGTGCCAGCAGATCAGGGGTGTCCACCGGGGAGCTGTTTTTT,CASRSGVSTGELFF
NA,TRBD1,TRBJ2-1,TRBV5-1,TGCGCCAGCAGCTTGGGGACAGGGTCGAATGAGCAGTTCTTC,CASSLGTGSNEQFF
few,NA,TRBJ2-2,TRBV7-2,TGTGCCAGCACCCTCGTGCAGGGATTAGGGACCGGGGAGCTGTTTTTT,CASTLVQGLGTGELFF
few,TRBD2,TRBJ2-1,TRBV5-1,TGCGCCAGCAGAGGAAGCACTAGCGGGAGCTCCTACAATGAGCAGTTCTTC,CASRGSTSGSSYNEQFF
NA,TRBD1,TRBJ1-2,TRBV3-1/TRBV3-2,TGTGCCAGCACCCTTTTCCCGAAAGGGGGCGCGGATGGCTACACCTTC,CASTLFPKGGADGYTF
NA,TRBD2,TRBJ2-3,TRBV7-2,TGTGCCAGCAGCTTACGGACTAGCGGGGATCAGTATTTT,CASSLRTSGDQYF
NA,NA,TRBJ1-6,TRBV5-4,TGTGCCAGCAGCTTGGCCGCAGGTCCTGGCAATTCACCCCTCCACTTT,CASSLAAGPGNSPLHF
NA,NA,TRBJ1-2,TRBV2,TGTGCCAGCGGACAGTCCCCATACTATGGCTACACCTTC,CASGQSPYYGYTF
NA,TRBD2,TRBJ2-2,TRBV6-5,TGTGCCAGCAGGCGGACTAGCGGGAATTCCGGGGAGCTGTTTTTT,CASRRTSGNSGELFF
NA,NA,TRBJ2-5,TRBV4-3,TGCGCCAGCAGCCAAGATGGGCTCTCGGGGGAGACCCAGTACTTC,CASSQDGLSGETQYF
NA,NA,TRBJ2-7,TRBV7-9,TGTGCCAGCGCGAATTACCAGACTGGGGAGCAGTACTTC,CASANYQTGEQYF
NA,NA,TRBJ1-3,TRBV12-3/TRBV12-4,TGTGCCAGCAGCACGGGACAAGGAGTCCCCATATATTTT,CASSTGQGVPIYF
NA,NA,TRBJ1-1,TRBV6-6,TGTGCCAGCAGTTTACAGGGTCGGAACACTGAAGCTTTCTTT,CASSLQGRNTEAFF
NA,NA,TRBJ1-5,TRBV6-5,TGTGCCGCGGGGGGGAACAATCAGCCCCAGCATTTT,CAAGGNNQPQHF
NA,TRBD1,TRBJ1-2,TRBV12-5,TGTGCTAGTGGTTTGGCCATTTACCGGACAGGGGCTAACTATGGCTACACCTTC,CASGLAIYRTGANYGYTF
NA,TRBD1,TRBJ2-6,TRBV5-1,TGCGCCAGCAGCTTGGGAGGACAGGGGGCGTCTGGGGCCAACGTCCTGACTTTC,CASSLGGQGASGANVLTF
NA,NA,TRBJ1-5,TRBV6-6,TGTGCCAGCAGGGGGCTACAGGGTAGAAATCAGCCCCAGCATTTT,CASRGLQGRNQPQHF
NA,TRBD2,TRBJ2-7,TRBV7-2,TGTGCCAGCAGCCTCACTAGCGGGGGCCTCTACGAGCAGTACTTC,CASSLTSGGLYEQYF
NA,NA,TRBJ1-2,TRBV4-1,TGCGCCAGCAGCCAATGGTCAGGGATGAGTGTCTATGGCTACACCTTC,CASSQWSGMSVYGYTF
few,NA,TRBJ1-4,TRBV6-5,TGTGCCAGCGGGGGTCGCGGGGGCGAAAAACTGTTTTTT,CASGGRGGEKLFF
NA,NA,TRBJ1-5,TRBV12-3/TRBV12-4,TGTGCCAGCAGGAGGGAACGCAATCAGCCCCAGCATTTT,CASRRERNQPQHF